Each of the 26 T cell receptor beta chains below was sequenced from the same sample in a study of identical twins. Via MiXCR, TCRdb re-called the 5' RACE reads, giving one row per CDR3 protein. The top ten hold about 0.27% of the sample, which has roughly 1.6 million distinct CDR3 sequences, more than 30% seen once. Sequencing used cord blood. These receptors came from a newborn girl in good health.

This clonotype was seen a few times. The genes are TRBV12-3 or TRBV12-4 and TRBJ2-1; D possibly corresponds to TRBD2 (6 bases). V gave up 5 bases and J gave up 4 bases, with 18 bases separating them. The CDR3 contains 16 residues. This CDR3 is CASSLTAGPVYNEQFF. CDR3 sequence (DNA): TGTGCCAGCAGTCTAACGGCGGGACCCGTTTACAATGAGCAGTTCTTC.

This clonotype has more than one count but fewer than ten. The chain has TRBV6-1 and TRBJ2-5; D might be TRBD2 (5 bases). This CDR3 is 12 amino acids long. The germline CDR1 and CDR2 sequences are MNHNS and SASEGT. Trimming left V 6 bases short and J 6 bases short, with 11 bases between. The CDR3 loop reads CASRLAGKTQYF. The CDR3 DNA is TGTGCCAGCAGGCTAGCCGGAAAGACCCAGTACTTC.

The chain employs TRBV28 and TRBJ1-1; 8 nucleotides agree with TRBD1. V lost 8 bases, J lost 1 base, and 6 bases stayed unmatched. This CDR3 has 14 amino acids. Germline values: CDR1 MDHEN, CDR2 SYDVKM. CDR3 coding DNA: TGTGCCAGCCCCCGAGGGACAGGGAACACTGAAGCTTTCTTT. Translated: CASPRGTGNTEAFF.

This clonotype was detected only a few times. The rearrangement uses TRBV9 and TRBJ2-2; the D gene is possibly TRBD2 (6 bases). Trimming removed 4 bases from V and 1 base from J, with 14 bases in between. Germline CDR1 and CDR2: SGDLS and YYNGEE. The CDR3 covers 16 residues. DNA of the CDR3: TGTGCCAGCAGCCCACTCGGGGGAGGGAACACCGGGGAGCTGTTTTTT. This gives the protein CASSPLGGGNTGELFF.

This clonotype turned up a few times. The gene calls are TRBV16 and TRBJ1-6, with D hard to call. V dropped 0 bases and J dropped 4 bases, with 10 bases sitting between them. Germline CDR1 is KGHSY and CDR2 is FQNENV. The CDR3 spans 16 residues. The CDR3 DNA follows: TGTGCCAGCAGCCAATCTTCGGGCAGTTATAATTCACCCCTCCACTTT. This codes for CASSQSSGSYNSPLHF. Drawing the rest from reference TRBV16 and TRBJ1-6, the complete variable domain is GEEVAQTPKHLVRGEGQKAKLYCAPIKGHSYVFWYQQVLKNEFKFLISFQNENVFDETGMPKERFSAKCLPNSPCSLEIQATKLEDSAVYFCASSQSSGSYNSPLHFGNGTRLTVT.

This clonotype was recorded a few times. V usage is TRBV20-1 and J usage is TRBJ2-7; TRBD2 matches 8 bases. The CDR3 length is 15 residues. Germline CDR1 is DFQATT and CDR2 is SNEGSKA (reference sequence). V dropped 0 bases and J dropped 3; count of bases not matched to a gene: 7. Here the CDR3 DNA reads TGCAGTGCTAGAGATGAGAGGCGGGGGGACTACGAGCAGTACTTC. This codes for CSARDERRGDYEQYF.

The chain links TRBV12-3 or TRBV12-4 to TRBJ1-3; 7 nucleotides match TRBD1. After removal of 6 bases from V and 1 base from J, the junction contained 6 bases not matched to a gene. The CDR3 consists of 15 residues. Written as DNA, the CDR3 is TGTGCCAGCAGGCCTACAGGGGTTTCTGGAAACACCATATATTTT. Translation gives CASRPTGVSGNTIYF.

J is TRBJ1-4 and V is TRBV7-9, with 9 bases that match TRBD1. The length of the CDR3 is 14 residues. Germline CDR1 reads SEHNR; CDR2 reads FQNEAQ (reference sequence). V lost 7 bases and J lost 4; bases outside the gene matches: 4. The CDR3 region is CASIKTGGNEKLFF. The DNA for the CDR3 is TGTGCCAGCATCAAGACAGGGGGTAATGAAAAACTGTTTTTT.

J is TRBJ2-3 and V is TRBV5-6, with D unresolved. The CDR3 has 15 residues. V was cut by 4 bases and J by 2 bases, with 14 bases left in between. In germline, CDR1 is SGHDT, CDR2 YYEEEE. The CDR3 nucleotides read TGTGCCAGCAGCCCCCGGACGGGTTACACAGATACGCAGTATTTT. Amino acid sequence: CASSPRTGYTDTQYF.

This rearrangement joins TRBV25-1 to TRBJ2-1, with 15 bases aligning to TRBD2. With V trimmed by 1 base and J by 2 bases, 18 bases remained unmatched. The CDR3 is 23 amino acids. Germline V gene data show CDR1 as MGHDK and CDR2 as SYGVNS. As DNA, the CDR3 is TGTGCCAGCAGTGAATTTCAACCACTACGGACTAGCGGGGGGGTTCCTACCTACAATGAGCAGTTCTTC. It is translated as CASSEFQPLRTSGGVPTYNEQFF.

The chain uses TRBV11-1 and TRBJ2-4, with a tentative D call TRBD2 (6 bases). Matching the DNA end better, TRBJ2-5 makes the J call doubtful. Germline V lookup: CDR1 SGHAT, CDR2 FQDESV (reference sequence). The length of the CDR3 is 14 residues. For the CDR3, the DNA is TGTGCCAGCAGCTCAACGACTAGATGGGAGACCCAGTACTTC. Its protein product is CASSSTTRWETQYF.

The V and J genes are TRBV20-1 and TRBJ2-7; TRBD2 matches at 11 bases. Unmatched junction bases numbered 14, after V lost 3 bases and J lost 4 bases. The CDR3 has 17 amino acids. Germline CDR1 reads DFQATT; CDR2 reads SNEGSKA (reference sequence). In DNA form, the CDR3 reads TGCAGTGCTAGCGGCATCTTTACCGGGACTAGCGGTTACGAGCAGTACTTC. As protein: CSASGIFTGTSGYEQYF.

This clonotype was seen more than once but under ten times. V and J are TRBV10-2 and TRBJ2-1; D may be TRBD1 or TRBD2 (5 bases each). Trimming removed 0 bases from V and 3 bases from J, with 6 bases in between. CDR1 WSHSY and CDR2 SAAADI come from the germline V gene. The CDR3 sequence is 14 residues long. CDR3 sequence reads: CASSESGVYNEQFF. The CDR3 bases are TGCGCCAGCAGTGAGTCGGGGGTCTACAATGAGCAGTTCTTC.

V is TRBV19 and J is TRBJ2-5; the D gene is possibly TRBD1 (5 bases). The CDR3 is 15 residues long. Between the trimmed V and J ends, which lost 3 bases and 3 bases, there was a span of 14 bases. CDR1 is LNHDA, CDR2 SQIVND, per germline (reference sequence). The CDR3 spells CASSIRFDREETQYF. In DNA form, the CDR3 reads TGTGCCAGTAGTATCCGATTCGACAGAGAAGAGACCCAGTACTTC.

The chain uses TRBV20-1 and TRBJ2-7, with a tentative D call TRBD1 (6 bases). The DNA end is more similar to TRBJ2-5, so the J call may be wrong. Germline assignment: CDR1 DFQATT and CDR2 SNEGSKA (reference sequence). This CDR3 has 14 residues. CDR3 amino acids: CSARQQRGRETQYF. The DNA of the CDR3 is TGCAGTGCTAGGCAACAGAGGGGGAGAGAGACCCAGTACTTC.

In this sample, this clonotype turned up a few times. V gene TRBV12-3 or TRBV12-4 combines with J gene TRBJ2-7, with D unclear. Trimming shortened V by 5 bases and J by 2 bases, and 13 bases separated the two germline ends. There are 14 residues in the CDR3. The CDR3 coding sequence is TGTGCCAGCAGTAGTGGCCTAGACCCCTACGAGCAGTACTTC. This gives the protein CASSSGLDPYEQYF.

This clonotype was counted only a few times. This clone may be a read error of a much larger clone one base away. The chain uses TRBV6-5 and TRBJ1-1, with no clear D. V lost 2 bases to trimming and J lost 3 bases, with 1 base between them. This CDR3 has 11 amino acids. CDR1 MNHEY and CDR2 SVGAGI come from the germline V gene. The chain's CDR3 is CASSYHTEAFF. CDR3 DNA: TGTGCCAGCAGTTACCACACTGAAGCTTTCTTT.

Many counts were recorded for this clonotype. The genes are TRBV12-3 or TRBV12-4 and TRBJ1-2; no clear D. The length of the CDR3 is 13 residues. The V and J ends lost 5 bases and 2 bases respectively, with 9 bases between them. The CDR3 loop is CASSPTDNYGYTF. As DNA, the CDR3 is TGTGCCAGCAGTCCGACGGACAACTATGGCTACACCTTC.

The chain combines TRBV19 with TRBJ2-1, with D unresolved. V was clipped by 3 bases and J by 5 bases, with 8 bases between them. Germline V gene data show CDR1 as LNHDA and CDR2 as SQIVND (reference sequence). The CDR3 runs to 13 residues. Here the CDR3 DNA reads TGTGCCAGTAGTATCGGCTTTAACAATGAGCAGTTCTTC. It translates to CASSIGFNNEQFF.

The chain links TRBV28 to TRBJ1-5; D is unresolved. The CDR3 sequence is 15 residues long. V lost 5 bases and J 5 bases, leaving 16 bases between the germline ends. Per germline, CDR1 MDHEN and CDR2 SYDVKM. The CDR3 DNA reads TGTGCCAGCAGTCCCGAAGAGGCTCCTCATCAGCCCCAGCATTTT. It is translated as CASSPEEAPHQPQHF.

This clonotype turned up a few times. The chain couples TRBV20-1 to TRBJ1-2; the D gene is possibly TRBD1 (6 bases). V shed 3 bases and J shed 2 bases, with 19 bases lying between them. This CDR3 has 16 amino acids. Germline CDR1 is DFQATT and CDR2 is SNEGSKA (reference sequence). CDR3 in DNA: TGCAGTGCTAGTAGTAAGATCTGGGGGCGGAACTATGGCTACACCTTC. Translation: CSASSKIWGRNYGYTF.

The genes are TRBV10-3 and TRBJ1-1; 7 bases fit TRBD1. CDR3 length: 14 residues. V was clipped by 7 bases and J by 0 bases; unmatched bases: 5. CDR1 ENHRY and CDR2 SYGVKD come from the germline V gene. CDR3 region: CAITRQGMNTEAFF. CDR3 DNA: TGTGCCATCACCCGACAGGGCATGAACACTGAAGCTTTCTTT.

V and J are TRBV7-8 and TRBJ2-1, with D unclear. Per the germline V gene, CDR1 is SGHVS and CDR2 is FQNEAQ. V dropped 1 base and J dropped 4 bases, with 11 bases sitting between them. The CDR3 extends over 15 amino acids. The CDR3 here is CASSLVLTAYNEQFF. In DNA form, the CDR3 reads TGTGCCAGCAGCTTAGTTTTGACGGCTTACAATGAGCAGTTCTTC.

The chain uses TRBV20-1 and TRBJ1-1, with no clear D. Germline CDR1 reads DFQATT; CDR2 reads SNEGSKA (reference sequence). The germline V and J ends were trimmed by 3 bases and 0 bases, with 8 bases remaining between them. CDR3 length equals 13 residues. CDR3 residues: CSARDSLNTEAFF. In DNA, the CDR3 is TGCAGTGCTAGGGATTCTTTGAACACTGAAGCTTTCTTT.

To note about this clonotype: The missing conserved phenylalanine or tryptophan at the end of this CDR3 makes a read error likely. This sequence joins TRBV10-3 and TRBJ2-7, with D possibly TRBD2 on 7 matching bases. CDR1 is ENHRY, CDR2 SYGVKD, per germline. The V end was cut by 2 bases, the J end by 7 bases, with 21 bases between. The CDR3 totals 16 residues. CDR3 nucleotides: TGTGCCATCAGTGAGGGAAAACCCGGGGGGCTAAGGGAGCAGTACTCC. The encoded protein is CAISEGKPGGLREQYS.

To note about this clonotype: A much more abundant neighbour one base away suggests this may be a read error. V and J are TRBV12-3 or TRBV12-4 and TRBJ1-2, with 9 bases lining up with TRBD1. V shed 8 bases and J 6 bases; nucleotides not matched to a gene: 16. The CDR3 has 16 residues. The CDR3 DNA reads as TGTGCCAGCGGCCCTGGCCGGATCGGGACAGGGAATGGCTACACCTTC. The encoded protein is CASGPGRIGTGNGYTF.